This passage covers 24 T cell receptor beta chains from one sample sequenced in a study of CXCR3-negative and CXCR3-positive naive CD8 T cells. Study-wide findings and caveats: Against CXCR3-negative naive cells, CXCR3-positive naive cells showed more hydrophobic TRB CDR3s.

These TCRs' antigens remain unknown. UMI-labeled 5' RACE yielded the TRB cDNA libraries. With the 5' RACE reads reprocessed, TCRdb shows one record per CDR3 protein and no DNA. The listing records approximately 90,000 distinct CDR3 sequences. Sample: naive CXCR3+ CD8+ T cells from blood. As to subset: CD45RO-CCR7+CD27+CD95- naive CD8+ T cells expressing CXCR3 (TNR3+). The receptors shown here come from a human donor in good health. Some clones in this sample may be carry-over from other donors' samples.

The chain joins TRBV20-1 to TRBJ2-5; TCRdb designates TRBD1, a call that cannot be tested without DNA. CDR1 and CDR2 from the germline V gene are DFQATT and SNEGSKA (reference sequence). CDR3 size: 16 residues. Here the CDR3 reads CSARDLPGGSWETQYF.

CDR3 amino acids: CASSRTKAAAETQYF. The chain combines TRBV12-3 or TRBV12-4 with TRBJ2-5; lacking DNA, the TRBD2 call made by TCRdb goes unchecked. The CDR3 sequence is 15 residues long.

The V gene is TRBV29-1, the J gene TRBJ2-5. The CDR3 length is 13 residues. The germline CDR1 and CDR2 sequences are SQVTM and ANQGSEA. The CDR3: CSVVVQKQETQYF. Combining the CDR3 with reference TRBV29-1 and TRBJ2-5 gives the whole variable domain SAVISQKPSRDICQRGTSLTIQCQVDSQVTMMFWYRQQPGQSLTLIATANQGSEATYESGFVIDKFPISRPNLTFSTLTVSNMSPEDSSIYLCSVVVQKQETQYFGPGTRLLVL.

J is TRBJ1-5 and V is TRBV15; TCRdb calls TRBD1, which cannot be checked without DNA. The CDR3 loop spans 17 amino acids. Germline V gives CDR1 LNHNV, CDR2 YYDKDF (reference sequence). CDR3 in amino acids: CATSRDRGVGPNQPQHF. The entire variable domain, with the rest obtained from reference TRBV15 and TRBJ1-5, is as follows: DAMVIQNPRYQVTQFGKPVTLSCSQTLNHNVMYWYQQKSSQAPKLLFHYYDKDFNNEADTPDNFQSRRPNTSFCFLDIRSPGLGDTAMYLCATSRDRGVGPNQPQHFGDGTRLSIL.

CDR3 residues: CSALGLAGAYNEQFF. This rearrangement joins TRBV29-1 to TRBJ2-1; TCRdb gives TRBD2 as the D gene, but with no DNA this cannot be confirmed. The CDR3 covers 15 residues. Germline CDR1 reads SQVTM; CDR2 reads ANQGSEA.

The V gene is TRBV28, the J gene TRBJ2-7; TCRdb names TRBD1, which stays unverified in the absence of DNA. The CDR3 contains 15 residues. Per germline, CDR1 MDHEN and CDR2 SYDVKM. This chain's CDR3 is CASSPPSQGAREQYF.

The CDR3 reads CASSLAVEEETQYF. The rearrangement uses TRBV28 and TRBJ2-5. CDR1 is MDHEN and CDR2 is SYDVKM in the germline V gene. This CDR3 spans 14 amino acids.

V gene TRBV5-1 combines with J gene TRBJ1-1; absent DNA, TCRdb's TRBD1 call cannot be checked. Germline V gene data show CDR1 as SGHRS and CDR2 as YFSETQ. This CDR3 contains 14 residues. The CDR3 sequence: CASSLEGTGTEAFF.

The chain couples TRBV25-1 to TRBJ2-5. CDR3 length equals 13 residues. Per germline, CDR1 MGHDK and CDR2 SYGVNS. CDR3 residues: CASSDFLGETQYF. The complete variable domain, with remaining parts taken from reference TRBV25-1 and TRBJ2-5, reads EADIYQTPRYLVIGTGKKITLECSQTMGHDKMYWYQQDPGMELHLIHYSYGVNSTEKGDLSSESTVSRIRTEHFPLTLESARPSHTSQYLCASSDFLGETQYFGPGTRLLVL.

This rearrangement joins TRBV30 to TRBJ1-1; the TRBD1 assignment by TCRdb is unverifiable without DNA. CDR3 length equals 12 residues. CDR1 and CDR2 from the germline V gene are GTSNPN and SVGIG (reference sequence). Here the CDR3 reads CAWSVLGVEAFF.

J is TRBJ2-1 and V is TRBV27; TCRdb's D call of TRBD1 is untestable without DNA. This CDR3 has 15 residues. CDR1 and CDR2 from the germline V gene are MNHEY and SMNVEV (reference sequence). This CDR3 reads CASSLRTGDVNEQFF.

Here the CDR3 reads CASTISGGSSYNEQFF. The chain recombines TRBV27 with TRBJ2-1; TCRdb calls TRBD2, which cannot be checked without DNA. Germline CDR1 reads MNHEY; CDR2 reads SMNVEV (reference sequence). CDR3 size: 16 residues.

This chain's CDR3 is CSARDAGAGGPYEQYF. The rearrangement uses TRBV20-1 and TRBJ2-7; the TCRdb call, TRBD1, lacks DNA for checking. CDR1 DFQATT and CDR2 SNEGSKA come from the germline V gene (reference sequence). This CDR3 is 16 amino acids long.

J is TRBJ2-1 and V is TRBV7-9; TCRdb proposes TRBD1, but this gene call is untestable without DNA. CDR1 is SEHNR and CDR2 is FQNEAQ in the germline V gene (reference sequence). This CDR3 contains 16 residues. Here the CDR3 reads CASSSNRESVYNEQFF.

The J gene is TRBJ2-5, the V gene TRBV7-9. Germline assignment: CDR1 SEHNR and CDR2 FQNEAQ (reference sequence). The CDR3 is made up of 15 amino acids. CDR3 residues: CASSLERGVQETQYF. Based on the CDR3 plus reference TRBV7-9 and TRBJ2-5, the full variable domain is DTGVSQNPRHKITKRGQNVTFRCDPISEHNRLYWYRQTLGQGPEFLTYFQNEAQLEKSRLLSDRFSAERPKGSFSTLEIQRTEQGDSAMYLCASSLERGVQETQYFGPGTRLLVL.

The chain is built from TRBV18 and TRBJ2-1; TCRdb designates TRBD2, a call that cannot be tested without DNA. The germline gives CDR1 KGHSH, CDR2 LQKENI. The CDR3 covers 14 residues. The CDR3 loop reads CASSQLAGDNEQFF.

The chain is built from TRBV28 and TRBJ2-3; lacking DNA, the TRBD1 call made by TCRdb goes unchecked. Germline V CDR1 and CDR2: MDHEN, SYDVKM. The CDR3 length is 15 residues. CDR3 sequence reads: CASSRGPGDSDTQYF.

The rearrangement uses TRBV4-1 and TRBJ1-3; TCRdb proposes TRBD1, but this gene call is untestable without DNA. Looked up from germline, CDR1 is MGHRA and CDR2 is YSYEKL. CDR3 length: 15 amino acids. CDR3 amino acids: CASSQDDRDGNTIYF.

The V call is TRBV4-3, the J call TRBJ2-7; TCRdb lists TRBD2, though no DNA is available to test this call. This CDR3 is built from 15 residues. The V gene's germline CDR1 is LGHNA and CDR2 YSLEER. The CDR3 region is CASSQDIAPSYEQYF.

The chain couples TRBV9 to TRBJ2-6; absent DNA, TCRdb's TRBD2 call cannot be checked. In germline, CDR1 is SGDLS, CDR2 YYNGEE. The CDR3 is made up of 14 amino acids. The CDR3: CASSGPPGANVLTF.

V usage is TRBV20-1 and J usage is TRBJ2-7; TCRdb's D call of TRBD1 is untestable without DNA. Germline V lookup: CDR1 DFQATT, CDR2 SNEGSKA (reference sequence). There are 13 residues in the CDR3. The CDR3 region is CSAFPDTSYEQYF.

The rearrangement uses TRBV28 and TRBJ2-7. The CDR3 runs to 15 residues. Germline V CDR1 and CDR2: MDHEN, SYDVKM. The CDR3 protein is CASSFPSISSDEQYF.

The V and J genes are TRBV29-1 and TRBJ2-2; without DNA, the TCRdb call of TRBD1 cannot be checked. The germline V gene encodes CDR1 SQVTM and CDR2 ANQGSEA. The CDR3 consists of 13 residues. CDR3 loop: CSVETGYTGELFF.

CDR3 protein: CASGWAASGYEQYF. V is TRBV7-9 and J is TRBJ2-7; TCRdb's D call, TRBD1, is unchecked because there is no DNA. This CDR3 comprises 14 residues. Germline values: CDR1 SEHNR, CDR2 FQNEAQ (reference sequence).